Shown below are 8 T cell receptor beta chains from a single sample sequenced in a study of blood T cell repertoires in COVID-19. Some clones are missing from TCRdb's copy, which holds only in-frame ones; the method was immunoSEQ multiplex PCR. The sample records about 170,000 clones, more than 75% being singletons. The sequenced sample consisted of PBMCs or T cells enriched from blood (not recorded which). These TCRs come from a woman aged 50 to 65 who had recovered from COVID-19.

This chain connects TRBV27 to TRBJ2-2; tentatively, D is TRBD1 (7 bases). V lost 5 bases, J lost 1 base, and 14 bases lay in between. There are 16 residues in the CDR3. Looked up from germline, CDR1 is MNHEY and CDR2 is SMNVEV (reference sequence). The CDR3 coding sequence is TGTGCCAGCAGTGGGAGGACAGGACTGAACACCGGGGAGCTGTTTTTT. Protein: CASSGRTGLNTGELFF.

This clone was recorded a few times. The chain uses TRBV25-1 and TRBJ2-1; 13 bases match TRBD2. Germline values: CDR1 MGHDK, CDR2 SYGVNS. Trimming cost V 8 bases and J 9 bases; bases outside gene matches: 10. The CDR3 is 15 residues long. The CDR3 is CASHGLAGASSEQFF. The CDR3 DNA sequence: TGTGCCAGCCATGGACTAGCGGGAGCTTCGAGTGAGCAGTTCTTC.

This clone has just a few counts. The gene calls are TRBV30 and TRBJ2-1; 8 nucleotides align to TRBD2. Trimming removed 0 bases from V and 9 bases from J; junction bases left unmatched: 7. CDR3 size: 14 residues. CDR1 and CDR2 (germline): GTSNPN, SVGIG (reference sequence). CDR3 amino acids: CAWSVRGLAGEQFF. The CDR3 DNA follows: TGTGCCTGGAGTGTACGTGGACTAGCCGGTGAGCAGTTCTTC. Based on the CDR3 plus reference TRBV30 and TRBJ2-1, the full variable domain is SQTIHQWPATLVQPVGSPLSLECTVEGTSNPNLYWYRQAAGRGLQLLFYSVGIGQISSEVPQNLSASRPQDRQFILSSKKLLLSDSGFYLCAWSVRGLAGEQFFGPGTRLTVL.

J is TRBJ2-7 and V is TRBV18, with 9 positions matching TRBD1. The CDR3 is 14 residues long. Germline CDR1 is KGHSH and CDR2 is LQKENI. Trimming cost V 3 bases and J 5 bases; bases outside gene matches: 5. CDR3 region: CASSPGTGRDEQYF. In DNA, the CDR3 is TGTGCCAGCTCACCCGGGACAGGGAGGGACGAGCAGTACTTC.

The gene calls are TRBV27 and TRBJ1-3; 7 bases fit TRBD1. CDR3 length equals 14 residues. CDR1 MNHEY and CDR2 SMNVEV come from the germline V gene (reference sequence). J gave up 0 bases and V 5 bases, and 1 base lay outside the gene matches. This CDR3 reads CASSGQASGNTIYF. The CDR3 region has the DNA TGTGCCAGCAGTGGACAGGCCTCTGGAAACACCATATATTTT.

This clone appeared a few times. The chain employs TRBV11-3 and TRBJ1-4, with D tentatively TRBD1 (5 bases). Germline CDR1 SGHNT, CDR2 YENEEA. The CDR3 totals 15 residues. V was trimmed by 6 bases and J by 5 bases, leaving 16 bases between them. CDR3 loop: CASRQKQDSNEKLFF. CDR3 bases: TGTGCCAGCAGGCAAAAACAGGATTCCAATGAAAAACTGTTTTTT.

This clone was recorded once. V is TRBV9 and J is TRBJ1-2, with 7 bases aligning to TRBD1. The V gene end was trimmed by 0 bases and the J gene end by 3 bases; junction bases not matched to a gene: 5. The CDR3 length is 15 residues. Germline V gene sequence: CDR1 SGDLS, CDR2 YYNGEE. CDR3 DNA sequence: TGTGCCAGCAGCGTAGATGGCAGGGGGTACTATGGCTACACCTTC. The encoded protein is CASSVDGRGYYGYTF.

The chain has TRBV15 and TRBJ1-1; TRBD1 agrees at 7 bases. Unmatched junction bases numbered 21, after V lost 2 bases and J lost 3 bases. Germline V gene sequence: CDR1 LNHNV, CDR2 YYDKDF (reference sequence). CDR3 length equals 20 residues. The CDR3 protein is CATSRSDYEGAVSRDTEAFF. The CDR3 DNA follows: TGTGCCACCAGCAGAAGTGACTACGAGGGGGCCGTCTCTCGGGACACTGAAGCTTTCTTT.